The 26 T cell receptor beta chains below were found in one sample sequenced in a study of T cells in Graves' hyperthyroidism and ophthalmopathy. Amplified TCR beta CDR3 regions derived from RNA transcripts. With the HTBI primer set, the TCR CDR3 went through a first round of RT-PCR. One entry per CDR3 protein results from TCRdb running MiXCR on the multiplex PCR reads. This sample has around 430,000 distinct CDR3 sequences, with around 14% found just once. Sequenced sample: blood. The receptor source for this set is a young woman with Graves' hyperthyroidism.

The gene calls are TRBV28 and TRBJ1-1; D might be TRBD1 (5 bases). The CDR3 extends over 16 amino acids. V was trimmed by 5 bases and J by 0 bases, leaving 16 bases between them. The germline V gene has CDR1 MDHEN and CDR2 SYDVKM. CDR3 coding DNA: TGTGCCAGCAGTCCACTCGGAGGGGCCCTGAACACTGAAGCTTTCTTT. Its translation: CASSPLGGALNTEAFF.

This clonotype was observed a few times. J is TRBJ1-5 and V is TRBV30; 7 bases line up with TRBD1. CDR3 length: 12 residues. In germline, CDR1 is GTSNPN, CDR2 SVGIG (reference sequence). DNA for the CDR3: TGTGCAGAGGGGGCGCGAAATCAGCCCCAGCATTTT. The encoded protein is CAEGARNQPQHF.

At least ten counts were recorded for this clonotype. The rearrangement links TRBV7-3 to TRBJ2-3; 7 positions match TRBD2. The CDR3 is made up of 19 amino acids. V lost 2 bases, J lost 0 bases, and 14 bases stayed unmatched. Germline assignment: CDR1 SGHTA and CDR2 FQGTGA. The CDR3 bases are TGTGCCAGCAGCTTATGGGGCGGGAGTCGAGCCCCCAGCACAGATACGCAGTATTTT. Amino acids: CASSLWGGSRAPSTDTQYF.

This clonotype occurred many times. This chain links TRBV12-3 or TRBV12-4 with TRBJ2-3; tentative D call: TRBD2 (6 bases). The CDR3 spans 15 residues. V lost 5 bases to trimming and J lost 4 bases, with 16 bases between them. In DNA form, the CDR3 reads TGTGCCAGCAGTCCCCGAGGTAGGGAGGCAGATACGCAGTATTTT. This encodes CASSPRGREADTQYF.

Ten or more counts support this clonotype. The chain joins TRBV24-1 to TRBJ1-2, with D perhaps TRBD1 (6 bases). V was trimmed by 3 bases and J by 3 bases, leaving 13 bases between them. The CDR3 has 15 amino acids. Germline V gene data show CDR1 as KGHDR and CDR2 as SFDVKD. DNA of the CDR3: TGTGCCACCAGTGATGGACAGCCAGGGGACTATGGCTACACCTTC. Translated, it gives CATSDGQPGDYGYTF.

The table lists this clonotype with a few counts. CDR3 in amino acids: CASSPDRVRETQYF. The CDR3 bases are TGTGCCAGTAGTCCAGACAGGGTACGAGAGACCCAGTACTTC. The gene calls are TRBV19 and TRBJ2-5; 7 bases match TRBD1. V shed 5 bases and J 4 bases; nucleotides not matched to a gene: 7. The CDR3 is 14 amino acids. Germline values: CDR1 LNHDA, CDR2 SQIVND (reference sequence).

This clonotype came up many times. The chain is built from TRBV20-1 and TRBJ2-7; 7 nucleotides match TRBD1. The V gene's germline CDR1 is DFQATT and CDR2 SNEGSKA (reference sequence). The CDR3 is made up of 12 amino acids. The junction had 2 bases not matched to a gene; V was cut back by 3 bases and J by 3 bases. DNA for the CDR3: TGCAGTGCTAGTCAGGGGGTCTACGAGCAGTACTTC. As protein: CSASQGVYEQYF.

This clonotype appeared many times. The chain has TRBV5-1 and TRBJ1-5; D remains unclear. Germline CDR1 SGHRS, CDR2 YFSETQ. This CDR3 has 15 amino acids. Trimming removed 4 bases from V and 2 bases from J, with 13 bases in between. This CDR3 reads CASSESSGGNQPQHF. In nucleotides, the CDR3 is TGCGCCAGCAGCGAGTCCAGTGGTGGCAATCAGCCCCAGCATTTT. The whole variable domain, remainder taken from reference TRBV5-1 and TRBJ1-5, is KAGVTQTPRYLIKTRGQQVTLSCSPISGHRSVSWYQQTPGQGLQFLFEYFSETQRNKGNFPGRFSGRQFSNSRSEMNVSTLELGDSALYLCASSESSGGNQPQHFGDGTRLSIL.

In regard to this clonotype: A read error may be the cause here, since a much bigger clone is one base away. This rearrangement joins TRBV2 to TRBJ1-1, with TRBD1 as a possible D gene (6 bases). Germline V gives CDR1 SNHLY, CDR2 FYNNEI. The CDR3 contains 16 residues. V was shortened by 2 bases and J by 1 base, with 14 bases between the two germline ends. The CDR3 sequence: CASSENLARGNTEAFF. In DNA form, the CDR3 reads TGTGCCAGCAGTGAAAATCTGGCCAGGGGGAACACTGAAGCTTTCTTT.

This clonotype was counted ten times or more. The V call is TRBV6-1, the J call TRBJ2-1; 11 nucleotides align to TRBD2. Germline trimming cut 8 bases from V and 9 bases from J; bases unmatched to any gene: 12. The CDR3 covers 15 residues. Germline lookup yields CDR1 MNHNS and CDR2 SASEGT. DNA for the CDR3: TGTGCCAGCGCCGTAGCGGGAGGGCCGAGTGGTGAGCAGTTCTTC. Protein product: CASAVAGGPSGEQFF.

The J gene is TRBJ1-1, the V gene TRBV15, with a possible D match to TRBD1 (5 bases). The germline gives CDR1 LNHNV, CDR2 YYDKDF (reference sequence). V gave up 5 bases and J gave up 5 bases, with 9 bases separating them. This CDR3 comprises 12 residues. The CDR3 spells CATSPGGTEAFF. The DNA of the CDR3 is TGTGCCACCAGCCCCGGGGGGACTGAAGCTTTCTTT.

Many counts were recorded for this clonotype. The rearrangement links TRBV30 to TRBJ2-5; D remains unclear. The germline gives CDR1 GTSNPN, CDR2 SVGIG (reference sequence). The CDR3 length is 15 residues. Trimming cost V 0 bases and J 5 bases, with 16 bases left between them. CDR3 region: CAWSVPRSGGETQYF. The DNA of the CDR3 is TGTGCCTGGAGTGTCCCGCGCTCAGGTGGGGAGACCCAGTACTTC. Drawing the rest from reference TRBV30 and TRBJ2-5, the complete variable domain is SQTIHQWPATLVQPVGSPLSLECTVEGTSNPNLYWYRQAAGRGLQLLFYSVGIGQISSEVPQNLSASRPQDRQFILSSKKLLLSDSGFYLCAWSVPRSGGETQYFGPGTRLLVL.

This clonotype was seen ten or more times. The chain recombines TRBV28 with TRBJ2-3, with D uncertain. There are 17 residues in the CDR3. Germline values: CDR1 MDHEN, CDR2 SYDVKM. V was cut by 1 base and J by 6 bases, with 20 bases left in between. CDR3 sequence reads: CASSLLFSGLQRDTQYF. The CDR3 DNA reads TGTGCCAGCAGTTTATTATTCTCGGGCCTACAAAGGGATACGCAGTATTTT.

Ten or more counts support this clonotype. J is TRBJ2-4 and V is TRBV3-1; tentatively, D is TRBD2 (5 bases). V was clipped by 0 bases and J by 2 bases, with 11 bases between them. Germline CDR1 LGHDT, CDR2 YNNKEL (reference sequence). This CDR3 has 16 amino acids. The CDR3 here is CASSQDLTGTKNIQYF. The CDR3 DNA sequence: TGTGCCAGCAGCCAAGATCTTACGGGAACCAAAAACATTCAGTACTTC.

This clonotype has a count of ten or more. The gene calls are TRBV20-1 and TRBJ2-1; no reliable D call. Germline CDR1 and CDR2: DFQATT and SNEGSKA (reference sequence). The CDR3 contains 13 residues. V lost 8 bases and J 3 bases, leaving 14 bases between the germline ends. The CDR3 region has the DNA TGCAGTACTATCTACGGGTACTACAATGAGCAGTTCTTC. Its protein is CSTIYGYYNEQFF.

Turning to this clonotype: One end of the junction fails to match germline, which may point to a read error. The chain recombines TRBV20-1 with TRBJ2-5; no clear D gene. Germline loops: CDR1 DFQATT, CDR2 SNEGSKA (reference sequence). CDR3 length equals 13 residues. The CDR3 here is CSARRSGSETQYF. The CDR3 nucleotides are TGCAGCGCTAGACGTTCCGGTTCGGAGACCCAGTACTTC.

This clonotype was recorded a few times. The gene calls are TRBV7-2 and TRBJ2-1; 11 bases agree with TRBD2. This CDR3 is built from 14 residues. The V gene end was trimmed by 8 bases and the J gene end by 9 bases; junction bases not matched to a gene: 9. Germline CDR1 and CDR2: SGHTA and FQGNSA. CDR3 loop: CASRSSGRQGEQFF. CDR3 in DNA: TGTGCCAGCCGCTCTAGCGGGAGGCAGGGTGAGCAGTTCTTC.

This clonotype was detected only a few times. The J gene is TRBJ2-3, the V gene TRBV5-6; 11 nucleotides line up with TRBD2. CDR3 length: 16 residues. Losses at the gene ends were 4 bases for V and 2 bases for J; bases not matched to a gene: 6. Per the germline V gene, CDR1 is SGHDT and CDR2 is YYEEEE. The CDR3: CASSALTSGDTDTQYF. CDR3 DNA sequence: TGTGCCAGCAGCGCCCTGACTAGCGGGGACACAGATACGCAGTATTTT.

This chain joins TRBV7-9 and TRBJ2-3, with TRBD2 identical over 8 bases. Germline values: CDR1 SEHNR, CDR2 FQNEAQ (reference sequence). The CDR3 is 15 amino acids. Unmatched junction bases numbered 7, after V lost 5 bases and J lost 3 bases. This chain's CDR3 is CASSRIAGKTDTQYF. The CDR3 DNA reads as TGTGCCAGCAGCCGCATAGCGGGGAAAACAGATACGCAGTATTTT.

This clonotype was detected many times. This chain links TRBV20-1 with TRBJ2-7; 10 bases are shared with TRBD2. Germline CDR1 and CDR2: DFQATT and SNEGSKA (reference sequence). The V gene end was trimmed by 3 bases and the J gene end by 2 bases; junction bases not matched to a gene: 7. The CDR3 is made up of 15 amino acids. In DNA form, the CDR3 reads TGCAGTGCTAGTTATAGCGGGAGGAAGCCCTACGAGCAGTACTTC. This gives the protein CSASYSGRKPYEQYF.

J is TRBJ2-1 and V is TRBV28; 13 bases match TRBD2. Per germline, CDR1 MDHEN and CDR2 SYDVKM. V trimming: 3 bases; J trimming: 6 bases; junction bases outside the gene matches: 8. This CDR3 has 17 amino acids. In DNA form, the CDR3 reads TGTGCCAGCAGTTTCAGGGGGACTAGCGGGACACCCAATGAGCAGTTCTTC. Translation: CASSFRGTSGTPNEQFF.

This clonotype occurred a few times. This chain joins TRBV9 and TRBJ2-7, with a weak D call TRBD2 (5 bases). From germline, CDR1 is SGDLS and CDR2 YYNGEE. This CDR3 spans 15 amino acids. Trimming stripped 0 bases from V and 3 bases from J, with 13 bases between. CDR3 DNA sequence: TGTGCCAGCAGCGTAGGAAGGACTGCCTTCTACGAGCAGTACTTC. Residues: CASSVGRTAFYEQYF.

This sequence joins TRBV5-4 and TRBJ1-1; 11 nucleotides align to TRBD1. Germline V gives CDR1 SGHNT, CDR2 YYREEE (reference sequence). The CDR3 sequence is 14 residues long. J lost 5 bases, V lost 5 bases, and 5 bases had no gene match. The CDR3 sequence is CASRRTGGATEAFF. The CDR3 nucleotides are TGTGCCAGCAGGAGGACAGGGGGCGCGACTGAAGCTTTCTTT. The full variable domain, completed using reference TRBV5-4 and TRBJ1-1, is ETGVTQSPTHLIKTRGQQVTLRCSSQSGHNTVSWYQQALGQGPQFIFQYYREEENGRGNFPPRFSGLQFPNYSSELNVNALELDDSALYLCASRRTGGATEAFFGQGTRLTVV.

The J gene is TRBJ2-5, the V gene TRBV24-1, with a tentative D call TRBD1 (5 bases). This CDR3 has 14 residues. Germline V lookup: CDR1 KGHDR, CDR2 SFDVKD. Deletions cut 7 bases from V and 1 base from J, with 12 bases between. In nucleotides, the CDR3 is TGTGCCACCAGCTCTGGTGGGGCCCAAGAGACCCAGTACTTC. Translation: CATSSGGAQETQYF.

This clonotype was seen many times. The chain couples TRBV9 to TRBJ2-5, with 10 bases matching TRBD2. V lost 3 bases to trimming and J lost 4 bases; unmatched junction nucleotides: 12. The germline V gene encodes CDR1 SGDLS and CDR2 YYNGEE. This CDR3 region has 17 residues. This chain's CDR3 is CASSAPGRGLAIETQYF. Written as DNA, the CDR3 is TGTGCCAGCAGCGCTCCGGGGAGGGGACTAGCGATAGAGACCCAGTACTTC. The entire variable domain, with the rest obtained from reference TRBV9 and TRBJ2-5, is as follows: DSGVTQTPKHLITATGQRVTLRCSPRSGDLSVYWYQQSLDQGLQFLIQYYNGEERAKGNILERFSAQQFPDLHSELNLSSLELGDSALYFCASSAPGRGLAIETQYFGPGTRLLVL.

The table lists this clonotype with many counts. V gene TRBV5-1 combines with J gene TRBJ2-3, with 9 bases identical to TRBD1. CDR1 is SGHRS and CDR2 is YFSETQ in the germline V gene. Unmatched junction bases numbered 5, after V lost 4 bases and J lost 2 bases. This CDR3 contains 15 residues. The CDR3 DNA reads TGCGCCAGCAGCCGGGGACAGGGAGTCACAGATACGCAGTATTTT. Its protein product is CASSRGQGVTDTQYF.